One and the same sample provided the 7 T cell receptor beta chains below, sequenced in a study of blood T cell repertoires in COVID-19. Libraries were prepared by immunoSEQ multiplex PCR; TCRdb keeps only in-frame clonotypes and omits some of them. The sample holds fewer than 60,000 clones, around 84% seen once. The sequenced material came from peripheral blood. Source of these receptors: a human donor in a cohort sampled during active COVID-19.

This chain connects TRBV19 to TRBJ1-1; D remains ambiguous. CDR1 LNHDA and CDR2 SQIVND come from the germline V gene (reference sequence). V lost 7 bases, J lost 1 base, and 13 bases lay in between. The CDR3 covers 14 residues. The CDR3 DNA follows: TGTGCCAGTAAAGAGGGTTTGGGGAACACTGAAGCTTTCTTT. Its protein product is CASKEGLGNTEAFF.

V gene TRBV25-1 combines with J gene TRBJ1-1, with 9 bases lining up with TRBD1. The V gene's germline CDR1 is MGHDK and CDR2 SYGVNS. This CDR3 contains 13 residues. The trim removed 4 bases at V and 11 bases at J, leaving 8 bases unmatched. The CDR3 reads CASSVSGQGLAFF. CDR3 coding DNA: TGTGCCAGCAGTGTTTCGGGACAGGGTCTGGCTTTCTTT.

The V gene is TRBV7-9, the J gene TRBJ2-5, with D uncertain. V shed 5 bases and J shed 3 bases, with 19 bases lying between them. CDR3 size: 16 residues. CDR1 is SEHNR and CDR2 is FQNEAQ in the germline V gene (reference sequence). Here the CDR3 DNA reads TGTGCCAGCAGCCCCTTGGGTAGCCGGAGAAAAGAGACCCAGTACTTC. It yields the protein CASSPLGSRRKETQYF.

The count of this clone is one. The CDR3 DNA follows: TGTGCCAGCAGCAAAAAGAGCCTTCCCCGGACAGGGAGTCGCAATGAAAAACTGTTTTTT. This translates into CASSKKSLPRTGSRNEKLFF. This chain joins TRBV21-1 and TRBJ1-4; the table's D call of TRBD1 was not tested on the DNA. TRBV21-1 is tagged as a pseudogene. CDR3 length: 20 residues.

The DNA for the CDR3 is TGTGCCAGCAGCCTACGACTAGCGGGAGGCTTCACAGATACGCAGTATTTT. Translating gives CASSLRLAGGFTDTQYF. The chain is built from TRBV5-4 and TRBJ2-3; TRBD2 matches 13 bases. V lost 4 bases and J lost 2; bases outside the gene matches: 7. Looked up from germline, CDR1 is SGHNT and CDR2 is YYREEE (reference sequence). This CDR3 spans 17 amino acids.

The chain is built from TRBV2 and TRBJ1-1; D is possibly TRBD1 (5 bases). The germline V and J ends were trimmed by 6 bases and 4 bases, with 18 bases remaining between them. Per germline, CDR1 SNHLY and CDR2 FYNNEI. This CDR3 has 15 residues. The CDR3 bases are TGTGCCAGCAGGGTTTCAGGGTCCGGGAGCACTGAAGCTTTCTTT. Translated: CASRVSGSGSTEAFF.

V is TRBV19 and J is TRBJ1-4; TRBD1 is a possible D gene (5 bases). V lost 7 bases and J lost 7, with 19 bases in between. The CDR3 totals 15 residues. Germline-derived CDR1 and CDR2 are LNHDA and SQIVND (reference sequence). The DNA for the CDR3 is TGTGCCAGTAAGGCGGGGGGACGGGGCAGTGAAAAACTGTTTTTT. Translating gives CASKAGGRGSEKLFF.